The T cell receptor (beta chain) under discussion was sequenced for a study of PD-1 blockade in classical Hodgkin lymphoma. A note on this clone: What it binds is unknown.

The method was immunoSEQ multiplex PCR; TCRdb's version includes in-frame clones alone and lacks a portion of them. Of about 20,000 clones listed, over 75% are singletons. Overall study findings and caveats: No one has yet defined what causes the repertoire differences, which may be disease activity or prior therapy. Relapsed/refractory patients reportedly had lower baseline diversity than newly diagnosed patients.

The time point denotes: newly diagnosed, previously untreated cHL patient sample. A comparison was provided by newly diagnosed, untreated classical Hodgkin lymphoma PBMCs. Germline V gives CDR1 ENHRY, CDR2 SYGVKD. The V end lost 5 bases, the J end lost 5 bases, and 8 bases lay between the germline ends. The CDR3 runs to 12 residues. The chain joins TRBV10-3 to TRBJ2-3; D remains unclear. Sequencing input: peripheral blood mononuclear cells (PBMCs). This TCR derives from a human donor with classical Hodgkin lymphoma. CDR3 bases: TGTGCCATCAGTAGACCGAGAGATACGCAGTATTTT. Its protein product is CAISRPRDTQYF.